This TCR beta chain was found in a study of T cell changes during pregnancy in multiple sclerosis. Assay used: immunoSEQ multiplex PCR; TCRdb lists only in-frame clones, some missing. The data show 39,000 or so clones, about 90% seen once. The germline V gene has CDR1 SGHRS and CDR2 YFSETQ. The CDR3 loop spans 14 amino acids. This chain connects TRBV5-1 to TRBJ2-5, with D perhaps matching TRBD2 (5 bases). The J call may be in error: the DNA end matches TRBJ2-7 better. This TCR came from a female donor with multiple sclerosis, enrolled in a pregnancy study. This sample comprised CD8+ T cells from peripheral blood mononuclear cells, obtained before pregnancy. DNA of the CDR3: TGCGCCAGCAGCTTGGCTTGGGAGAAAAACGAGCAGTACTTC. It encodes CASSLAWEKNEQYF.